The T cell receptor (beta chain) under discussion was sequenced for a study of T cell responses to AZD1222 COVID-19 vaccine. Study observations and caveats: Only a handful of AZD1222 recipients tested seropositive at baseline. Targets within unmutated variant regions were reportedly found for nearly half of spike-specific TCRs. With two AZD1222 doses given, Spike-specific TCR breadth and depth both rose.

With regard to this clone: Its specificity is not known.

The table came from immunoSEQ multiplex PCR; TCRdb's copy has only in-frame clones and leaves some out. The profile shows roughly 140,000 clones, approximately 90% of them singletons. Germline loops: CDR1 LGHDT, CDR2 YNNKEL (reference sequence). Trimming cost V 5 bases and J 5 bases; bases outside gene matches: 8. There are 15 residues in the CDR3. The specimen comprised peripheral blood, sampled on day 0 of AZD1222 vaccination. The chain uses TRBV3-1 (or the pseudogene TRBV3-2) and TRBJ1-4, with 7 bases aligning to TRBD1. This clonotype was obtained from an adult in good health. CDR3 sequence reads: CASSSRTGPNEKLFF. CDR3 coding DNA: TGTGCCAGCAGCTCCCGGACAGGACCAAATGAAAAACTGTTTTTT.